This T cell receptor (beta chain) was observed in a study of blood T cell repertoires in COVID-19. Whole-study context: Whether acute or convalescent, the COVID-19 samples came from the United States, Italy and Spain. PBMCs, B-cell-depleted T cells, or T cells provided the cDNA or gDNA that made up the material.

This CDR3 contains 15 residues. The germline V gene encodes CDR1 SGHTA and CDR2 FQGNSA. Trimming pared 0 bases from V and 3 bases from J, leaving 9 bases between. This clone was detected once. Study processing details: Reference gene primer amplification gave estimated nucleated cell counts. Sequencing used immunoSEQ multiplex PCR; TCRdb keeps in-frame clones, though not all of them. V and J calls and clone size are those listed in that table; D and trimming were worked out from the DNA. The sample holds 200,000 to 250,000 clones, approximately 88% seen once. The material sequenced was peripheral blood. The source is a man between 60 and 75 years old who had recovered from COVID-19. V usage is TRBV7-2 and J usage is TRBJ1-5, with unresolved D. CDR3 amino acids: CASSLAVQNNQPQHF. CDR3 nucleotide sequence: TGTGCCAGCAGCTTAGCGGTACAGAACAATCAGCCCCAGCATTTT.